This TCR beta chain was recorded in a study of blood T cell repertoires in COVID-19. The protocol was immunoSEQ multiplex PCR, while the TCRdb copy is restricted to in-frame clones and leaves out a portion. Here the sample spans around 130,000 clones, approximately 84% being singletons. With 7 bases clipped from V and 6 bases from J, the junction kept 10 bases outside the gene matches. This CDR3 spans 15 amino acids. Germline CDR1 MNHEY, CDR2 SMNVEV (reference sequence). The sequence derives from a woman younger than 35 who had been exposed to COVID-19. The specimen was PBMCs or T cells enriched from blood (not recorded which). The chain joins TRBV27 to TRBJ2-1; 9 bases agree with TRBD2. In nucleotides, the CDR3 is TGTGCCAGCACCTTGGAGGCTAGCGGGATCAATGAGCAGTTCTTC. Protein sequence: CASTLEASGINEQFF.